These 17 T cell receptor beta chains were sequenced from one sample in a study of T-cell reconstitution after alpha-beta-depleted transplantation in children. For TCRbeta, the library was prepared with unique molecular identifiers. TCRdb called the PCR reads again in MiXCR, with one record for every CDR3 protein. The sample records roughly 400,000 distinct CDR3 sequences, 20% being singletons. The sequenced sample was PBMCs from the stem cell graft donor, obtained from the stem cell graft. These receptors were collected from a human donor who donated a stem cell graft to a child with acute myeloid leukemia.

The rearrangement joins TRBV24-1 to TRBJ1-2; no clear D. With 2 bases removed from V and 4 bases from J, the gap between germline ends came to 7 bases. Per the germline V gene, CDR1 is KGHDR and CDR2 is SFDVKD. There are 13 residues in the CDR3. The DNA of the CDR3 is TGTGCCACCAGTGATTACAACGGCTATGGCTACACCTTC. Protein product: CATSDYNGYGYTF.

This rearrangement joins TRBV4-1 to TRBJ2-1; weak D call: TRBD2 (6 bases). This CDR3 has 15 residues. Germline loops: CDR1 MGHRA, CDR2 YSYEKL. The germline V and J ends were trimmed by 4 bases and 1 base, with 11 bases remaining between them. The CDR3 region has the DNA TGCGCCAGCAGCCCCCGACTAGTGTCCTACAATGAGCAGTTCTTC. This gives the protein CASSPRLVSYNEQFF.

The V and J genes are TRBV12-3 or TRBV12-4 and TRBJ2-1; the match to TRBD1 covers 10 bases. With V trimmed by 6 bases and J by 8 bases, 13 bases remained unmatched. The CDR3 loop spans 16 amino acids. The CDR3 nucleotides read TGTGCCAGCAGCCCCCGGGACAGGGGAACAGGAGATGAGCAGTTCTTC. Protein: CASSPRDRGTGDEQFF.

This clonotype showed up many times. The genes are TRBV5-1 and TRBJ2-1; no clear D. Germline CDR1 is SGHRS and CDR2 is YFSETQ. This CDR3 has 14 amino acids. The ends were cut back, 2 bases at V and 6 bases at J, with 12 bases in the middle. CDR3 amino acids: CASSFSDGSNEQFF. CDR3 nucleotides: TGCGCCAGCAGCTTTTCCGACGGGTCCAATGAGCAGTTCTTC.

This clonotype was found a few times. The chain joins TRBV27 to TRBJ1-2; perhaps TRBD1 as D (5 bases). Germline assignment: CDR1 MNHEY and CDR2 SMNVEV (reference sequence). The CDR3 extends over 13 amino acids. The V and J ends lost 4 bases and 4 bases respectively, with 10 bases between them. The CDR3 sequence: CASSSDSAYGYTF. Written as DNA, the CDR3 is TGTGCCAGCAGTTCCGACAGCGCCTATGGCTACACCTTC.

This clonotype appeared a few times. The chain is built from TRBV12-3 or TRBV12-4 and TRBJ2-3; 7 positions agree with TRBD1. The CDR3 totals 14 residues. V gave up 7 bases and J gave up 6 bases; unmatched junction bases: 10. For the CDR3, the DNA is TGTGCCAGCACCGTAACAGGGGTAGAGGATACGCAGTATTTT. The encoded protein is CASTVTGVEDTQYF.

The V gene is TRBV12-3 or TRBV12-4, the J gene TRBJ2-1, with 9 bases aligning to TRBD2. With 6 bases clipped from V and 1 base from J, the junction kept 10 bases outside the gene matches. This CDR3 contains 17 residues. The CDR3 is CASSLDGSGSSYNEQFF. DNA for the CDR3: TGTGCCAGCAGCCTAGACGGTAGCGGGAGTTCCTACAATGAGCAGTTCTTC.

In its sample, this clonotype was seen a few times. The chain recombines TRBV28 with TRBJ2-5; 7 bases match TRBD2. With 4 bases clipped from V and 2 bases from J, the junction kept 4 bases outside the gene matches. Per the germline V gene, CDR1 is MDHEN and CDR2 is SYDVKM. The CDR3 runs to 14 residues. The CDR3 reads CASSSPGGQETQYF. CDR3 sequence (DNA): TGTGCCAGCAGTTCCCCGGGAGGACAAGAGACCCAGTACTTC.

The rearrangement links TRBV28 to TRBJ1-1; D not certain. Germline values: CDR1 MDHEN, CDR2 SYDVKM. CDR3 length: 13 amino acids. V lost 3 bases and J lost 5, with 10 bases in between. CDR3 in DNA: TGTGCCAGCAGTTTCCTCTGGGGTACTGAAGCTTTCTTT. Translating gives CASSFLWGTEAFF.

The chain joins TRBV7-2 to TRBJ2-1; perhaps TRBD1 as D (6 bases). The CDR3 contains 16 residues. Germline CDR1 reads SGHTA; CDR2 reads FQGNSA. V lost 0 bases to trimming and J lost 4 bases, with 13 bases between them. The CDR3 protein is CASSLAPDRSYNEQFF. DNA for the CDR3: TGTGCCAGCAGCTTAGCTCCGGACAGATCTTACAATGAGCAGTTCTTC. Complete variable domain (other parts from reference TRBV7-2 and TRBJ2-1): GAGVSQSPSNKVTEKGKDVELRCDPISGHTALYWYRQSLGQGLEFLIYFQGNSAPDKSGLPSDRFSAERTGGSVSTLTIQRTQQEDSAVYLCASSLAPDRSYNEQFFGPGTRLTVL.

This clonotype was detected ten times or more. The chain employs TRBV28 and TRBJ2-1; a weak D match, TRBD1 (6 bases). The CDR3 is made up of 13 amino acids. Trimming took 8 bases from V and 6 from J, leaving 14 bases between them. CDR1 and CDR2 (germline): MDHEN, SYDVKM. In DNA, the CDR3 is TGTGCCAGCGGCAAAGCAGGGGTCAATGAGCAGTTCTTC. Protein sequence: CASGKAGVNEQFF.

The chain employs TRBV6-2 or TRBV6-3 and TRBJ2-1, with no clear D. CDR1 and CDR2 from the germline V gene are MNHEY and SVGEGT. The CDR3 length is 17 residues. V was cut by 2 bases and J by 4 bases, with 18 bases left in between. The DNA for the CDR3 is TGTGCCAGCAGTTACGCGAAAAGAGAAGGGCAGTACAATGAGCAGTTCTTC. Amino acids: CASSYAKREGQYNEQFF.

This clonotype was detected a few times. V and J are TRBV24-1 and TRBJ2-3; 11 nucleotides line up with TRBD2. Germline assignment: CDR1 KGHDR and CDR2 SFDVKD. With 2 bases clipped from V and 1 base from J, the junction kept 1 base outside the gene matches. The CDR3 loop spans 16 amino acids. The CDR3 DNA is TGTGCCACCAGTGATTCGGGACTAGCGGGCACAGATACGCAGTATTTT. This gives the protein CATSDSGLAGTDTQYF.

CDR3 sequence (DNA): TGTGCCACCAGCGAAGATGAACAGGGGAATGAGCAGTTCTTC. Translated, it gives CATSEDEQGNEQFF. The chain uses TRBV15 and TRBJ2-1, with 7 bases lining up with TRBD1. The CDR3 runs to 14 residues. V trimming: 5 bases; J trimming: 7 bases; junction bases outside the gene matches: 8. Germline CDR1 and CDR2: LNHNV and YYDKDF (reference sequence).

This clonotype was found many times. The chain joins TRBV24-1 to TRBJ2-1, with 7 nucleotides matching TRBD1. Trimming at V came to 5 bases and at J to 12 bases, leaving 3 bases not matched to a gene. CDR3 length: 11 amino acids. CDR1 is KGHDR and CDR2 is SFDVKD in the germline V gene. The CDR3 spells CATSVRDRQFF. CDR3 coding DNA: TGTGCCACCAGTGTTAGGGACAGGCAGTTCTTC.

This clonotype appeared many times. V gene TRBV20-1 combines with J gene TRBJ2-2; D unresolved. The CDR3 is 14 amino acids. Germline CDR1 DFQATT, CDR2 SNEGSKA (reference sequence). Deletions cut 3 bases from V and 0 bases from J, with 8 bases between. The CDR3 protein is CSASDGPNTGELFF. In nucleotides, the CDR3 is TGCAGTGCTAGTGACGGTCCGAACACCGGGGAGCTGTTTTTT.

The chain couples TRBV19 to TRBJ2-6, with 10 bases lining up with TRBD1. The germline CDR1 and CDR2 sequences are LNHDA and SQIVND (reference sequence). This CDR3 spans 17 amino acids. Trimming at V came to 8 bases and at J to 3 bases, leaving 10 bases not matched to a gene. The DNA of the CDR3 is TGTGCCAGTGGTGACAGGGACAGGGGCTATGGGGCCAACGTCCTGACTTTC. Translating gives CASGDRDRGYGANVLTF.